These 12 T cell receptor beta chains came from one sample sequenced in a study of identifying expanded T cells in peripheral blood. Assay: immunoSEQ multiplex PCR; the TCRdb copy retains only in-frame clones and omits some. The data hold more than 95,000 clones, with more than 75% observed a single time. Sequencing was performed on blood. These TCRs come from a person aged 18-70 years in good health.

This CDR3 reads CASSSKSYMGVYNEKLFF. CDR3 in DNA: TGCGCCAGCAGCTCAAAGTCGTATATGGGGGTATATAATGAAAAACTGTTTTTT. The V gene is TRBV4-1, the J gene TRBJ1-4, with a possible D match to TRBD1 (5 bases). The V end lost 5 bases, the J end lost 4 bases, and 23 bases lay between the germline ends. The CDR3 covers 18 residues. The germline V gene has CDR1 MGHRA and CDR2 YSYEKL.

The rearrangement joins TRBV7-6 to TRBJ2-3; the match to TRBD2 covers 7 bases. Trimming took 5 bases from V and 8 from J; bases not matched to a gene: 19. Germline loops: CDR1 SGHVS, CDR2 FNYEAQ. The CDR3 is made up of 17 amino acids. CDR3 in DNA: TGTGCCAGCAGCCACAGTTATAACCGGGGGGAAGGAGGTACGCAGTATTTT. It yields the protein CASSHSYNRGEGGTQYF.

CDR3 region: CASSEDGQSNEKLFF. The CDR3 bases are TGTGCCAGCAGTGAAGATGGACAGTCTAATGAAAAACTGTTTTTT. This chain joins TRBV2 and TRBJ1-4, with a weak D call TRBD1 (6 bases). The CDR3 is made up of 15 amino acids. Per the germline V gene, CDR1 is SNHLY and CDR2 is FYNNEI. Between the trimmed V and J ends, which lost 1 base and 3 bases, there was a span of 9 bases.

The rearrangement uses TRBV18 and TRBJ1-4; possible D gene TRBD1, 6 bases. In germline, CDR1 is KGHSH, CDR2 LQKENI. Trimming shortened V by 5 bases and J by 8 bases, and 21 bases separated the two germline ends. The CDR3 is made up of 16 amino acids. The CDR3 region is CASSRGKATPREKLFF. Here the CDR3 DNA reads TGTGCCAGCTCAAGGGGGAAGGCCACGCCGAGGGAAAAACTGTTTTTT.

The genes are TRBV4-1 and TRBJ2-3; 9 bases are a match to TRBD1. CDR1 MGHRA and CDR2 YSYEKL come from the germline V gene. The CDR3 has 20 amino acids. Trimming took 0 bases from V and 5 from J; bases not matched to a gene: 18. The CDR3 sequence: CASSQDVRLNLGQGGDTQYF. In nucleotides, the CDR3 is TGCGCCAGCAGCCAAGATGTGCGACTAAATCTGGGACAGGGAGGAGATACGCAGTATTTT.

This clone was found once. CDR3 sequence (DNA): TGTGCCAGCAGCTCGAATAATCCAGGGGTCTATGGCTACACCTTC. Translation gives CASSSNNPGVYGYTF. This rearrangement joins TRBV5-5 to TRBJ1-2, with TRBD1 as a possible D gene (6 bases). Germline V gene data show CDR1 as SGHKS and CDR2 as YYEKEE (reference sequence). Deletions cut 3 bases from V and 4 bases from J, with 16 bases between. The CDR3 sequence is 15 residues long. Full variable domain (rest looked up from reference TRBV5-5 and TRBJ1-2): DAGVTQSPTHLIKTRGQQVTLRCSPISGHKSVSWYQQVLGQGPQFIFQYYEKEERGRGNFPDRFSARQFPNYSSELNVNALLLGDSALYLCASSSNNPGVYGYTFGSGTRLTVV.

The chain recombines TRBV4-1 with TRBJ2-4; no clear D. Germline V CDR1 and CDR2: MGHRA, YSYEKL. The CDR3 runs to 16 residues. Trimming shortened V by 2 bases and J by 0 bases, and 11 bases separated the two germline ends. In nucleotides, the CDR3 is TGCGCCAGCAGCCAAACTGGGATGTTAGCCAAAAACATTCAGTACTTC. Residues: CASSQTGMLAKNIQYF.

This chain joins TRBV7-9 and TRBJ2-1; 8 bases line up with TRBD2. Losses at the gene ends were 1 base for V and 2 bases for J; bases not matched to a gene: 10. Looked up from germline, CDR1 is SEHNR and CDR2 is FQNEAQ (reference sequence). CDR3 length: 18 residues. The CDR3 region is CASSLGISGDSTYNEQFF. DNA for the CDR3: TGTGCCAGCAGCTTAGGCATTAGCGGGGATTCGACCTACAATGAGCAGTTCTTC.

The chain joins TRBV7-9 to TRBJ2-1; D is possibly TRBD1 or TRBD2 (6 bases each). Germline loops: CDR1 SEHNR, CDR2 FQNEAQ (reference sequence). The CDR3 extends over 15 amino acids. V gave up 2 bases and J gave up 7 bases, with 15 bases separating them. The DNA of the CDR3 is TGTGCCAGCAGCTTATTCAAGCTAGGGGGGAATGAGCAGTTCTTC. It codes for CASSLFKLGGNEQFF.

This clone was seen a handful of times. V and J are TRBV19 and TRBJ1-2; 9 nucleotides agree with TRBD1. Germline lookup yields CDR1 LNHDA and CDR2 SQIVND (reference sequence). This CDR3 contains 16 residues. The V and J ends lost 1 base and 5 bases, in that order; junction bases with no gene match: 8. The chain's CDR3 is CASSIGGQGERYGYTF. The DNA of the CDR3 is TGTGCCAGTAGTATAGGGGGACAGGGTGAAAGGTATGGCTACACCTTC. Full variable domain (outside the CDR3, taken from reference TRBV19 and TRBJ1-2): DGGITQSPKYLFRKEGQNVTLSCEQNLNHDAMYWYRQDPGQGLRLIYYSQIVNDFQKGDIAEGYSVSREKKESFPLTVTSAQKNPTAFYLCASSIGGQGERYGYTFGSGTRLTVV.

The rearrangement joins TRBV21-1 to TRBJ1-6. TRBV21-1 is a known pseudogene. This CDR3 has 13 amino acids. Written as DNA, the CDR3 is TGTGCCAGCAGCAAAGCGCCCCCACCCTTCCTCCACTTT. Translated: CASSKAPPPFLHF.

V usage is TRBV11-2 and J usage is TRBJ2-1; 8 bases fit TRBD2. In germline, CDR1 is SGHAT, CDR2 FQNNGV. The CDR3 has 16 amino acids. Trimming at V came to 3 bases and at J to 3 bases, leaving 7 bases not matched to a gene. CDR3 nucleotides: TGTGCCAGCAGCTTGGGGCCCGGGACTAGCTACAATGAGCAGTTCTTC. Protein: CASSLGPGTSYNEQFF. Using reference TRBV11-2 and TRBJ2-1 for the parts outside the CDR3, the full variable domain is EAGVAQSPRYKIIEKRQSVAFWCNPISGHATLYWYQQILGQGPKLLIQFQNNGVVDDSQLPKDRFSAERLKGVDSTLKIQPAKLEDSAVYLCASSLGPGTSYNEQFFGPGTRLTVL.